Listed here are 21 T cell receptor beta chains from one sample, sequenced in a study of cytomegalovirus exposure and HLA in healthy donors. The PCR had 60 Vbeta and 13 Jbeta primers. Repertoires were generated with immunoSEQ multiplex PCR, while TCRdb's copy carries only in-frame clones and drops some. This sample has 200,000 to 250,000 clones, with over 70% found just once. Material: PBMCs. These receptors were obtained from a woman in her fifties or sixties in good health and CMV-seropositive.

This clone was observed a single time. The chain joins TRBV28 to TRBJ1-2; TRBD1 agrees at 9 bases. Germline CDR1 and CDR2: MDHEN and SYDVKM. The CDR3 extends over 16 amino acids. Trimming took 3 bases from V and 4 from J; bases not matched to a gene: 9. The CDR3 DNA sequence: TGTGCCAGCAGTTTGTGGGACAGGGCGAAATTCTATGGCTACACCTTC. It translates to CASSLWDRAKFYGYTF.

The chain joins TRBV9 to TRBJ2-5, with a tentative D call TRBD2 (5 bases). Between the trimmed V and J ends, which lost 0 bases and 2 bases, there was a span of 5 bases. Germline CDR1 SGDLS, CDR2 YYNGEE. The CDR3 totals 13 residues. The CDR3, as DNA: TGTGCCAGCAGCGTAGGGGAGCAAGAGACCCAGTACTTC. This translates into CASSVGEQETQYF.

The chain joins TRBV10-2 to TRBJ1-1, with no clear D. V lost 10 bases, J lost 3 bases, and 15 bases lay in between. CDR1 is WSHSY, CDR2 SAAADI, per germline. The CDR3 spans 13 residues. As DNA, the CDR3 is TGCGCCACGCGGGCCACTTCGGACACTGAAGCTTTCTTT. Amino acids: CATRATSDTEAFF.

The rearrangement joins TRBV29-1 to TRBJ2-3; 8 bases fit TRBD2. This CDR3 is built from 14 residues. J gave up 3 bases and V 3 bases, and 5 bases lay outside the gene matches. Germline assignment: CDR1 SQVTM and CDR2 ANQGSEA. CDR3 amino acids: CSVERAGGTDTQYF. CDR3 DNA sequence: TGCAGCGTTGAGAGGGCGGGAGGAACAGATACGCAGTATTTT.

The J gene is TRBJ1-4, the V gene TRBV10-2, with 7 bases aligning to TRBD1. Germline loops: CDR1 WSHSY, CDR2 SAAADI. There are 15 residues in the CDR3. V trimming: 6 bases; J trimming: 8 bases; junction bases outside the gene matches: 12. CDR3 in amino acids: CASRLGQGQIEKLFF. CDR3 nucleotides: TGCGCCAGCAGATTAGGTCAGGGACAGATCGAAAAACTGTTTTTT.

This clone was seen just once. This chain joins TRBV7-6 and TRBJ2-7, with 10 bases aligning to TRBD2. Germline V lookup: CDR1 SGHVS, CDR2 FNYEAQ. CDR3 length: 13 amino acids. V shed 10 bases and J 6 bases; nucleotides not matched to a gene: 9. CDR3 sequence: CATTPSGSVEQYF. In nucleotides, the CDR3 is TGTGCCACCACACCTAGCGGGAGTGTCGAGCAGTACTTC.

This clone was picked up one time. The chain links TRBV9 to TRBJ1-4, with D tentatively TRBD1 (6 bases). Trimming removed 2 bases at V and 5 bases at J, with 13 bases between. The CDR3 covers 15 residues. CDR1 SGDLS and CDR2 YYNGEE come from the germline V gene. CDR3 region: CASSVVGGQNEKLFF. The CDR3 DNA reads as TGTGCCAGCAGCGTTGTCGGGGGGCAAAATGAAAAACTGTTTTTT.

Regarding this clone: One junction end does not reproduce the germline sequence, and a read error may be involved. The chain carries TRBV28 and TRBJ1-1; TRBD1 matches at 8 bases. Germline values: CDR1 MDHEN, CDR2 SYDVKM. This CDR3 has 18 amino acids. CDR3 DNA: TGTGCCAGCAGTTTCGGGGACAGGTCCTGGGGAAGCTGGTCCCTAGGGGACTTT. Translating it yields CASSFGDRSWGSWSLGDF.

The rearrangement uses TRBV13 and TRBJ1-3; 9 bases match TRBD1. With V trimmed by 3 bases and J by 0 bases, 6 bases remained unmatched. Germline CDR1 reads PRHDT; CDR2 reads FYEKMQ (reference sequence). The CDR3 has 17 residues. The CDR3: CASSFARTGVSGNTIYF. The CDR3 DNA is TGTGCCAGCAGCTTCGCCCGGACAGGGGTCTCTGGAAACACCATATATTTT.

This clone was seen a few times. In DNA, the CDR3 is TGTGCCAGCAGCGTAGATGGGAGGCCTGAAGCTTTCTTT. Translated: CASSVDGRPEAFF. The chain links TRBV9 to TRBJ1-1, with unresolved D. V was shortened by 0 bases and J by 6 bases, with 9 bases between the two germline ends. Germline V gives CDR1 SGDLS, CDR2 YYNGEE. CDR3 length: 13 residues.

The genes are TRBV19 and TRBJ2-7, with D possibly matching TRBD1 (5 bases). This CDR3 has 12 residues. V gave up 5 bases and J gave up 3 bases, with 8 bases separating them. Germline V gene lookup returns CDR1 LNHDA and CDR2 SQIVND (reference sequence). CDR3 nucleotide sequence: TGTGCCAGTAGTCAAAGGGGCTACGAGCAGTACTTC. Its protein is CASSQRGYEQYF.

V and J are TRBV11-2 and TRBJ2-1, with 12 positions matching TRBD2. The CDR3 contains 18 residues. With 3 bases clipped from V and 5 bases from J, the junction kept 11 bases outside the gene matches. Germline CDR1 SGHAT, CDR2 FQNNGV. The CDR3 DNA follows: TGTGCCAGCAGCTTTCTAGCGGGAGGGCTCGGTACGAACAATGAGCAGTTCTTC. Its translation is CASSFLAGGLGTNNEQFF.

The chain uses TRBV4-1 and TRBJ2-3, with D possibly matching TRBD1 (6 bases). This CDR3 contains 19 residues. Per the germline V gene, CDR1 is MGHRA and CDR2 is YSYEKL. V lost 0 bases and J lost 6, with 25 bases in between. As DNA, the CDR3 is TGCGCCAGCAGCCAAGACATAGCCAGCGCGGACAGCTCAGGCGATACGCAGTATTTT. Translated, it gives CASSQDIASADSSGDTQYF.

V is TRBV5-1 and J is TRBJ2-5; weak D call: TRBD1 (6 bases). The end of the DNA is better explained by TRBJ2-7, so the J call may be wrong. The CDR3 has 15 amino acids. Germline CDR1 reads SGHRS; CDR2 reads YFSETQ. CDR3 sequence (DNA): TGCGCCAGCAGCTCCCTTGGGTTAAACAGGGACGAGCAGTACTTC. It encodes CASSSLGLNRDEQYF.

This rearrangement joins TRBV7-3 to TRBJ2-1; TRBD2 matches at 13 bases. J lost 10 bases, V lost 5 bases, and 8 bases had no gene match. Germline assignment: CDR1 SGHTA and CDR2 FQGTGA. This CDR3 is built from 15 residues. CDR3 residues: CASSEGLAGVREQFF. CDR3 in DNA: TGTGCCAGCAGCGAAGGACTAGCGGGAGTTAGGGAGCAGTTCTTC. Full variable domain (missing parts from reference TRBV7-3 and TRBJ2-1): GAGVSQTPSNKVTEKGKYVELRCDPISGHTALYWYRQSLGQGPEFLIYFQGTGAADDSGLPNDRFFAVRPEGSVSTLKIQRTERGDSAVYLCASSEGLAGVREQFFGPGTRLTVL.

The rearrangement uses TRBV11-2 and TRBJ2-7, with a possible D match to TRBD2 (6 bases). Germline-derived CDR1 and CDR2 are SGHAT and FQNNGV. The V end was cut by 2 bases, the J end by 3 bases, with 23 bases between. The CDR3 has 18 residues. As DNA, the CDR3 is TGTGCCAGCAGCTTATCTAACCGGTGGGGCAGGGAGGACTACGAGCAGTACTTC. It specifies CASSLSNRWGREDYEQYF.

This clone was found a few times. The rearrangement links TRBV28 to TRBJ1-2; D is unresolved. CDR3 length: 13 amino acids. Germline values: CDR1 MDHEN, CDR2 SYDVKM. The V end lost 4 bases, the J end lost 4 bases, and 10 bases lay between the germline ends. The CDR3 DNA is TGTGCCAGCAGTTCCTCCCGCGCCTATGGCTACACCTTC. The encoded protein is CASSSSRAYGYTF.

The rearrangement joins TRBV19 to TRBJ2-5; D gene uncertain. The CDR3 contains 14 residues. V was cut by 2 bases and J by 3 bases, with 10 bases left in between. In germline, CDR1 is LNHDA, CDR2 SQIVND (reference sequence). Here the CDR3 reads CASSIRGLEETQYF. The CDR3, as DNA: TGTGCCAGTAGTATAAGAGGTTTGGAAGAGACCCAGTACTTC.

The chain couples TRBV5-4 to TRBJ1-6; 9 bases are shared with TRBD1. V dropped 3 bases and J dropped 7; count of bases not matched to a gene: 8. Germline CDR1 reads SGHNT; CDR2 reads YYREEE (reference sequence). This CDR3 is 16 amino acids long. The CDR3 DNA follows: TGTGCCAGCAGCTCCCCCGGACAGGGGAAGAATTCACCCCTCCACTTT. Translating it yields CASSSPGQGKNSPLHF.

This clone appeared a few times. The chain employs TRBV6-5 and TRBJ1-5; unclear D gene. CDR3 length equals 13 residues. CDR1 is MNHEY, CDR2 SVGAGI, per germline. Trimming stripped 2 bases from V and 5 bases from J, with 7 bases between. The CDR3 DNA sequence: TGTGCCAGCAGTTACGGGAGGTATCAGCCCCAGCATTTT. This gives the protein CASSYGRYQPQHF.

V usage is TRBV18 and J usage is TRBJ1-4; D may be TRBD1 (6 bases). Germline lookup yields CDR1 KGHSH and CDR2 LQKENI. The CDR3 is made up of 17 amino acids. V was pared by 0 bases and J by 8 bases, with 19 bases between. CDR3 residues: CASSPPLPFQGWEKLFF. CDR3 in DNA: TGTGCCAGCTCACCACCCCTCCCCTTTCAGGGGTGGGAAAAACTGTTTTTT.